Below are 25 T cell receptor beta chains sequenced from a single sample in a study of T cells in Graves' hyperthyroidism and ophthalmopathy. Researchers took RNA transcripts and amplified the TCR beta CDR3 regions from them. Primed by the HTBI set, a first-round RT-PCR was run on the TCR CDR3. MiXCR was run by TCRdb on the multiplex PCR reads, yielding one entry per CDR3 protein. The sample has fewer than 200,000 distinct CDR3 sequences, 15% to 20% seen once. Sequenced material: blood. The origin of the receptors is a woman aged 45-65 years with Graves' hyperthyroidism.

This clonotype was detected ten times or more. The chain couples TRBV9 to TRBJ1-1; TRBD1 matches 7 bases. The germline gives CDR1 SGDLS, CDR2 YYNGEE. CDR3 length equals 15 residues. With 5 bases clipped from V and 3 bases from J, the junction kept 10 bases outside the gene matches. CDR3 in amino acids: CASRLGAQGDTEAFF. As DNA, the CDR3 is TGTGCCAGCAGACTGGGGGCGCAGGGGGACACTGAAGCTTTCTTT.

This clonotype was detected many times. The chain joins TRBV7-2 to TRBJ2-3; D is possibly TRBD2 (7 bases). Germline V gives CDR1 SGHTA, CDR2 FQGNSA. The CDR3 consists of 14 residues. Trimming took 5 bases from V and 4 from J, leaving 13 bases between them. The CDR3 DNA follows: TGTGCCAGCAGCCAAGGGGGGGCGGCAGATACGCAGTATTTT. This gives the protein CASSQGGAADTQYF.

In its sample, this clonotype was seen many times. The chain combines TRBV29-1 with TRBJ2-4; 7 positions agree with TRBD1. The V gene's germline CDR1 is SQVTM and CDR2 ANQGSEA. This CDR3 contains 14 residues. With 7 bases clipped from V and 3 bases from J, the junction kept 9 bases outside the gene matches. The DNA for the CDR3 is TGCAGCGCCGAAGGGACAGCGAGCAAAAACATTCAGTACTTC. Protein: CSAEGTASKNIQYF.

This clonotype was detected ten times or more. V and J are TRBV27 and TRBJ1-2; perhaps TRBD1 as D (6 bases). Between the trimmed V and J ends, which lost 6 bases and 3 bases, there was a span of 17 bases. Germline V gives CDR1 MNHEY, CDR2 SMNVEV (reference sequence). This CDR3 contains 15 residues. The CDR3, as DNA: TGTGCCAGCAGCCGTTCAACGGGACAAGACTATGGCTACACCTTC. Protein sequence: CASSRSTGQDYGYTF.

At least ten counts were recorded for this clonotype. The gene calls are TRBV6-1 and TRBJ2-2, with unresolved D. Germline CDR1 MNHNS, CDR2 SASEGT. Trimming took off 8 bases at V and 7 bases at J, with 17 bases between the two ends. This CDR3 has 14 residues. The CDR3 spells CASGSIVSGGELFF. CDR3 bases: TGTGCCAGCGGGTCAATAGTGTCAGGCGGGGAGCTGTTTTTT.

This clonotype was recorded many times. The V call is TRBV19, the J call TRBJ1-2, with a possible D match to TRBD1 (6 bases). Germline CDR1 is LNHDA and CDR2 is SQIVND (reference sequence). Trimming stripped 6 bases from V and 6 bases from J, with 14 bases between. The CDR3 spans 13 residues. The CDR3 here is CASRSTGSNGYTF. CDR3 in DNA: TGTGCCAGTAGATCAACAGGGTCGAATGGCTACACCTTC.

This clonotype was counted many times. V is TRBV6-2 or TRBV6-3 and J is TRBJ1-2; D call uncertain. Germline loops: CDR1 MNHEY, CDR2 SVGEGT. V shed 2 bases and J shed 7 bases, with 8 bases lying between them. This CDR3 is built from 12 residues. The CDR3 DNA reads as TGTGCCAGCAGTTACGGCCTCTTTGGCTACACCTTC. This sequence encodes CASSYGLFGYTF.

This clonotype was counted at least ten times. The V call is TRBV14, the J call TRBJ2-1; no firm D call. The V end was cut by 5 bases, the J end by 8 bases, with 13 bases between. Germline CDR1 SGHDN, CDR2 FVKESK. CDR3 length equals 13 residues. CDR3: CASSDSPWYEQFF. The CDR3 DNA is TGTGCCAGCAGCGATTCCCCTTGGTATGAGCAGTTCTTC. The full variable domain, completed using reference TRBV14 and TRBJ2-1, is EAGVTQFPSHSVIEKGQTVTLRCDPISGHDNLYWYRRVMGKEIKFLLHFVKESKQDESGMPNNRFLAERTGGTYSTLKVQPAELEDSGVYFCASSDSPWYEQFFGPGTRLTVL.

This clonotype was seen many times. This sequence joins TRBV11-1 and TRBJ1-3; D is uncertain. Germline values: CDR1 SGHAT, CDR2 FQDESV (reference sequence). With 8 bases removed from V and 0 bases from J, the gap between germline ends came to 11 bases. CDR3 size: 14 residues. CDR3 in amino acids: CASVQGSSGNTIYF. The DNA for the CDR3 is TGTGCCAGCGTTCAAGGTTCCTCTGGAAACACCATATATTTT.

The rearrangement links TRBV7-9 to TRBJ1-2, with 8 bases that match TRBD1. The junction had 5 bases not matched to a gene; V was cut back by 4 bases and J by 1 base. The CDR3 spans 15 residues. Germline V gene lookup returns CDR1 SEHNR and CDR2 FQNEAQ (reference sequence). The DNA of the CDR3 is TGTGCCAGCAGCTCGACAGGGGCCAATAACTATGGCTACACCTTC. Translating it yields CASSSTGANNYGYTF.

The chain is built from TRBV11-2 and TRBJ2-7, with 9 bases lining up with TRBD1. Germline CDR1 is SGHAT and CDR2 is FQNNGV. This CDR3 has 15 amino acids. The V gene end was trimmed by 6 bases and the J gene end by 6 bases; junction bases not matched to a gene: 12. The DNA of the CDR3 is TGTGCCAGCAGTTGGGGGGCGGGACAGGGTTTCGAGCAGTACTTC. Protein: CASSWGAGQGFEQYF. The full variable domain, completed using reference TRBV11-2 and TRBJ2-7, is EAGVAQSPRYKIIEKRQSVAFWCNPISGHATLYWYQQILGQGPKLLIQFQNNGVVDDSQLPKDRFSAERLKGVDSTLKIQPAKLEDSAVYLCASSWGAGQGFEQYFGPGTRLTVT.

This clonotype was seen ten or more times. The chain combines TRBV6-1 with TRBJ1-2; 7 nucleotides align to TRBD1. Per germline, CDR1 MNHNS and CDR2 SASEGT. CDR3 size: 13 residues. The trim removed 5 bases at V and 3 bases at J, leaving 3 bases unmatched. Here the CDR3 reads CASSNRGHYGYTF. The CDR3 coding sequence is TGTGCCAGCAGTAACAGGGGCCACTATGGCTACACCTTC.

CDR3 nucleotide sequence: TGTGCCAGCAGTTACTCTTGGGCCGGGACAGGGAGCACCGGGGAGCTGTTTTTT. This codes for CASSYSWAGTGSTGELFF. The chain has TRBV6-5 and TRBJ2-2; TRBD1 matches 9 bases. V shed 0 bases and J 4 bases; nucleotides not matched to a gene: 9. CDR1 and CDR2 from the germline V gene are MNHEY and SVGAGI. The CDR3 sequence is 18 residues long.

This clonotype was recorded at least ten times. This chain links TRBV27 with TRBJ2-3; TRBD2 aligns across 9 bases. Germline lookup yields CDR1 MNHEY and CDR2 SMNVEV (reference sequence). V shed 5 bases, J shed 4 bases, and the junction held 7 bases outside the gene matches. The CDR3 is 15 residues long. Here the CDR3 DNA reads TGTGCCAGCAGTCTTCTTAGCGGGGGCTCAGATACGCAGTATTTT. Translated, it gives CASSLLSGGSDTQYF.

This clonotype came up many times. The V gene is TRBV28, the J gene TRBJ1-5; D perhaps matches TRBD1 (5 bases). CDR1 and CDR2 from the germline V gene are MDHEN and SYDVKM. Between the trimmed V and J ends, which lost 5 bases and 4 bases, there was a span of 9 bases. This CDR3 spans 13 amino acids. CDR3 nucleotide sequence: TGTGCCAGCAGTGGGACGGAAAATCAGCCCCAGCATTTT. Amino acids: CASSGTENQPQHF.

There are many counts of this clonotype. Here the CDR3 reads CASSEALTGGTGELFF. CDR3 coding DNA: TGTGCCAGCAGTGAAGCGCTTACAGGGGGCACCGGGGAGCTGTTTTTT. V usage is TRBV6-1 and J usage is TRBJ2-2; 8 bases agree with TRBD1. Germline trimming cut 0 bases from V and 4 bases from J; bases unmatched to any gene: 4. This CDR3 has 16 amino acids. Germline CDR1 reads MNHNS; CDR2 reads SASEGT.

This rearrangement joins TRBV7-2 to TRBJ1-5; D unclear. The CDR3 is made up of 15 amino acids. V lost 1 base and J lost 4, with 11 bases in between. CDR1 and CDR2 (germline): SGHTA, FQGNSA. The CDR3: CASSLDIAENQPQHF. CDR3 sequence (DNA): TGTGCCAGCAGCTTAGACATTGCGGAGAATCAGCCCCAGCATTTT.

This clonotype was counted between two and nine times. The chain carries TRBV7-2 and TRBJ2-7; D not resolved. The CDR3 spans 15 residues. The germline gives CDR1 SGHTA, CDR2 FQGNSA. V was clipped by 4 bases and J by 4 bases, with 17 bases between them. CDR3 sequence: CASSSRPGSVYEQYF. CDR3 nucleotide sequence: TGTGCCAGCAGCTCCCGCCCCGGGTCGGTTTACGAGCAGTACTTC.

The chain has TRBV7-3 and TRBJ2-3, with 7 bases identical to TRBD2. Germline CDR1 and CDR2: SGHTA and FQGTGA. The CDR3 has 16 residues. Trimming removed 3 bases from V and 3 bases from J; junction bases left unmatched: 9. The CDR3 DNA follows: TGTGCCAGCAGCTTCCTCGGACTAGGAGGAACAGATACGCAGTATTTT. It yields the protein CASSFLGLGGTDTQYF.

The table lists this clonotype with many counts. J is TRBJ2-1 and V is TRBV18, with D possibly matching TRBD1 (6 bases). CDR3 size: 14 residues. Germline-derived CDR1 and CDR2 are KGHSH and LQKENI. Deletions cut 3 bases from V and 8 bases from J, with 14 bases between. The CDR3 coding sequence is TGTGCCAGCTCACCCCCGGCAGGGGTCGATGAGCAGTTCTTC. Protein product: CASSPPAGVDEQFF.

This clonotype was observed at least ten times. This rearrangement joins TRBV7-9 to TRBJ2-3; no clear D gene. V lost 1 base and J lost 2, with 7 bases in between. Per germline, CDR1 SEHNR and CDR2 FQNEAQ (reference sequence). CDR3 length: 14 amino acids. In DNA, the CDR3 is TGTGCCAGCAGCTTAGGAGCTCACACAGATACGCAGTATTTT. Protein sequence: CASSLGAHTDTQYF.

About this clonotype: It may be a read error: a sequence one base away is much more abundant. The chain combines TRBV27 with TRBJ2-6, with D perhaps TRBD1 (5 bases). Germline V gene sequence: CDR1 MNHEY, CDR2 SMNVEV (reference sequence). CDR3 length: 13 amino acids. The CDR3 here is CATKFSGANALTF. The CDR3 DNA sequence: TGTGCCACTAAGTTCTCTGGGGCCAACGCCCTGACTTTC.

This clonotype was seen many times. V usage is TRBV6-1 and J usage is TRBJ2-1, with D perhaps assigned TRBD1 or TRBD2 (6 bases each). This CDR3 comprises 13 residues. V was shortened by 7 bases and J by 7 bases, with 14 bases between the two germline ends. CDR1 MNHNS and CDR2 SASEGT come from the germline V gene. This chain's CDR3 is CASTPGAGNEQFF. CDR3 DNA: TGTGCCAGCACCCCGGGGGCGGGTAATGAGCAGTTCTTC.

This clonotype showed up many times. The CDR3 loop reads CASSLTLLAGGPYEQYF. The CDR3 coding sequence is TGTGCCAGCAGTTTAACCCTACTAGCGGGGGGCCCCTACGAGCAGTACTTC. This sequence joins TRBV27 and TRBJ2-7, with TRBD2 matching 12 bases. This CDR3 region has 17 residues. The J segment lost 2 bases and the V segment lost 2 bases, leaving 7 bases of the junction unmatched. The germline CDR1 and CDR2 sequences are MNHEY and SMNVEV (reference sequence).

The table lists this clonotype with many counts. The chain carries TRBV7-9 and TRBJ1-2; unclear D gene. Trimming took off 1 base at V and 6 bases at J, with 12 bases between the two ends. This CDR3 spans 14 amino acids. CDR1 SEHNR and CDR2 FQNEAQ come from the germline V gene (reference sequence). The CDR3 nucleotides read TGTGCCAGCAGCTTAGAGCTGGGCGGCAATGGCTACACCTTC. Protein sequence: CASSLELGGNGYTF. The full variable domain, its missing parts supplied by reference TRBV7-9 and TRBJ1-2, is DTGVSQNPRHKITKRGQNVTFRCDPISEHNRLYWYRQTLGQGPEFLTYFQNEAQLEKSRLLSDRFSAERPKGSFSTLEIQRTEQGDSAMYLCASSLELGGNGYTFGSGTRLTVV.